These 9 T cell receptor beta chains were all obtained from the same sample, sequenced in a study of neoadjuvant anti-PD-1 for oral cavity cancer. The time point was: after neoadjuvant nivolumab, at surgical resection. TCRdb's copy holds only in-frame clones and misses some; the assay was immunoSEQ multiplex PCR. The sample comprises approximately 45,000 clones, about three quarters of which are singletons, and 4.8% rests with the top ten. This specimen consisted of PBMCs, obtained after nivolumab (anti-PD-1) treatment. These receptors were obtained from a person between 35 and 79 years old with oral cavity squamous cell carcinoma.

V and J are TRBV9 and TRBJ2-1, with 11 bases lining up with TRBD2. The junction had 13 bases not matched to a gene; V was cut back by 3 bases and J by 8 bases. Germline lookup yields CDR1 SGDLS and CDR2 YYNGEE. There are 17 residues in the CDR3. CDR3 in amino acids: CASSGSGTSGPSDEQFF. CDR3 nucleotide sequence: TGTGCCAGCAGCGGATCCGGGACTAGCGGCCCATCGGATGAGCAGTTCTTC.

V gene TRBV4-1 combines with J gene TRBJ2-1; D assignment may be TRBD1 or TRBD2 (5 bases each). The length of the CDR3 is 14 residues. Germline V gene data show CDR1 as MGHRA and CDR2 as YSYEKL. V was shortened by 6 bases and J by 5 bases, with 14 bases between the two germline ends. The CDR3 nucleotides are TGCGCCAGCAGTCACCCCCTGGGGGACAATGAGCAGTTCTTC. Its protein product is CASSHPLGDNEQFF.

The CDR3 spells CASSFSPPTYEQYF. CDR3 bases: TGTGCCAGCAGTTTTTCGCCGCCGACCTACGAGCAGTACTTC. The chain combines TRBV27 with TRBJ2-7; D remains unclear. Germline CDR1 reads MNHEY; CDR2 reads SMNVEV (reference sequence). This CDR3 is 14 amino acids long. The V and J ends lost 3 bases and 2 bases respectively, with 11 bases between them.

The CDR3 nucleotides read TGTGCCAGCAGCCTCCTACAGGGGAATAATTCACCCCTCCACTTT. It encodes CASSLLQGNNSPLHF. The rearrangement links TRBV7-8 to TRBJ1-6; TRBD1 aligns across 7 bases. Trimming took 5 bases from V and 5 from J; bases not matched to a gene: 6. Germline CDR1 and CDR2: SGHVS and FQNEAQ. The CDR3 extends over 15 amino acids.

The CDR3 DNA is TGTGCCAGCAGTGAAGGGGTCTACAATGAGCAGTTCTTC. Protein product: CASSEGVYNEQFF. This rearrangement joins TRBV2 to TRBJ2-1; D not resolved. The CDR3 runs to 13 residues. V was cut by 1 base and J by 3 bases, with 4 bases left in between. Germline V gene data show CDR1 as SNHLY and CDR2 as FYNNEI.

The gene calls are TRBV9 and TRBJ2-2; D is unclear. The CDR3 contains 16 residues. The germline V and J ends were trimmed by 0 bases and 1 base, with 10 bases remaining between them. Germline V lookup: CDR1 SGDLS, CDR2 YYNGEE. The CDR3 spells CASSVEALGNTGELFF. As DNA, the CDR3 is TGTGCCAGCAGCGTAGAGGCCCTAGGGAACACCGGGGAGCTGTTTTTT.

The rearrangement links TRBV28 to TRBJ1-2, with TRBD1 as a possible D gene (6 bases). The CDR3 has 13 residues. Trimming removed 4 bases at V and 3 bases at J, with 9 bases between. The germline gives CDR1 MDHEN, CDR2 SYDVKM. This CDR3 reads CASSSGQYYGYTF. The DNA of the CDR3 is TGTGCCAGCAGTTCCGGACAGTACTATGGCTACACCTTC.

The V and J genes are TRBV5-4 and TRBJ1-2; D call uncertain. CDR1 and CDR2 (germline): SGHNT, YYREEE (reference sequence). V lost 1 base to trimming and J lost 1 base, with 11 bases between them. This CDR3 spans 15 amino acids. CDR3 nucleotide sequence: TGTGCCAGCAGCTTGAGTTCGCCAGTTAACTATGGCTACACCTTC. Its translation: CASSLSSPVNYGYTF.

V gene TRBV18 combines with J gene TRBJ1-5; D is unresolved. The CDR3 contains 15 residues. The V end lost 2 bases, the J end lost 9 bases, and 17 bases lay between the germline ends. Germline V CDR1 and CDR2: KGHSH, LQKENI. The CDR3 sequence: CASSPGQSSVGPQHF. For the CDR3, the DNA is TGTGCCAGCTCACCAGGGCAGTCCTCGGTGGGGCCCCAGCATTTT.